These 4 T cell receptor beta chains originate from one sample sequenced in a study of blood T cells in healthy people across ages. A second about 6 to 11 cycle PCR used barcoded and J-beta primers. TCRdb re-analysed the 5' RACE reads in MiXCR, keeping a single row per CDR3 protein. The sample holds roughly 560,000 distinct CDR3 sequences, more than 20% seen once. These data were likewise used in another study, on T cells of mothers and their children.

The sequenced sample consisted of blood. All receptors come from a boy between 5 and 17 years old in good health.

Only a few counts were recorded for this clonotype. J is TRBJ2-3 and V is TRBV20-1; D might be TRBD2 (6 bases). Germline values: CDR1 DFQATT, CDR2 SNEGSKA (reference sequence). This CDR3 has 14 residues. Trimming shortened V by 8 bases and J by 3 bases, and 18 bases separated the two germline ends. The CDR3 is CSLDGRGSTDTQYF. For the CDR3, the DNA is TGCAGTCTGGACGGGCGGGGCTCGACAGATACGCAGTATTTT.

There are many counts of this clonotype. This chain joins TRBV4-1 and TRBJ2-1; weak D call: TRBD2 (5 bases). The CDR3 loop spans 14 amino acids. Trimming stripped 4 bases from V and 9 bases from J, with 16 bases between. Germline loops: CDR1 MGHRA, CDR2 YSYEKL. The CDR3 loop reads CASSRLGAGAEQFF. The CDR3 region has the DNA TGCGCCAGCAGCCGTCTGGGAGCTGGCGCTGAGCAGTTCTTC.

This chain links TRBV12-3 or TRBV12-4 with TRBJ2-3; D is perhaps TRBD2 (5 bases). V dropped 2 bases and J dropped 10 bases, with 10 bases sitting between them. The CDR3 consists of 12 residues. CDR3 DNA sequence: TGTGCCAGCAGTTTAAACGAAGCGGCGCAGTATTTT. This gives the protein CASSLNEAAQYF.

Note on this clonotype: One end of the junction is discordant with germline, which a read error may explain. The V call is TRBV27, the J call TRBJ2-1, with 12 nucleotides matching TRBD2. The CDR3 loop spans 17 amino acids. Germline loops: CDR1 MNHEY, CDR2 SMNVEV (reference sequence). The CDR3 region is CASSPTSGRSYWNEQFF. Here the CDR3 DNA reads TGCGCCAGCAGTCCGACTAGCGGGAGATCATATTGGAATGAGCAGTTCTTC.